There are a few counts of the clone carrying this T cell receptor beta chain. What it binds is not known. Investigators reverse transcribed all isolated RNA, so they sequenced expressed TCRB transcripts. Repertoires were generated with immunoSEQ multiplex PCR, while TCRdb's copy carries only in-frame clones and drops some. The top ten clones hold 0.093% of a sample with 680,000 or so clones, 15% of them seen once. Donors underwent one heparinised blood draw, 100 to 150 mL on average. By way of CD45RO/CCR7/CD25/CD127/CD95/CD27, the CD4+ regulatory, stem cell-like memory, central memory and naive cells were sorted. Once sorted, every population was more than 95% pure. These data come from a study of beta chain features in type 1 diabetes. Trimming at V came to 6 bases and at J to 4 bases, leaving 8 bases not matched to a gene. The length of the CDR3 is 15 residues. The germline V gene has CDR1 SGHNT and CDR2 YENEEA.

Study-level findings and limits: TCRB CDR3s from Type 1 diabetes patients were moderately but significantly shorter in all four CD4+ subsets.

The V gene is TRBV11-3, the J gene TRBJ2-2, with TRBD2 matching over 7 bases. Material: naive CD4+ T cells from blood. This sequence was found in a man aged 18 to 30 in good health. The CDR3 DNA reads as TGTGCCAGCAGATATTCCAGGGAGGGCACCGGGGAGCTGTTTTTT. It is translated as CASRYSREGTGELFF.